This TCR beta chain originates from a study of monozygotic twins with inflammatory bowel disease. Study-wide findings and caveats: Heterogeneous immunosuppressive treatment regimens may have introduced variability into patient repertoires.

The CDR3 contains 17 residues. Using the 5' RACE reads, TCRdb records one entry per CDR3 protein without DNA. Its table lists 200,000 to 250,000 distinct CDR3 sequences. In the case of this clonotype: Its antigen is not known.

Sequencing was carried out using blood. This receptor was taken from a human donor with ulcerative colitis or Crohn's disease, or a healthy co-twin of an affected twin (not recorded which). The gene calls are TRBV12-3 or TRBV12-4 and TRBJ2-2; TCRdb indicates TRBD1, and absent DNA this call remains unverified. The CDR3 is CASSSRVTPRNTGELFF.